This T cell receptor (beta chain) is from a study of beta chain features in type 1 diabetes. Study as a whole: The patients were much like the healthy donors in age, gender and cell yields. Sorted cells numbering some 110,000,000 were examined across all samples.

Points from the study as a whole: Insertion counts at VDJ junctions were lower in type 1 diabetes patients, who also showed more deletions there.

The study reverse transcribed the entire isolated RNA, so it sequenced expressed TCRB transcripts. The repertoire was sequenced with immunoSEQ multiplex PCR; TCRdb's copy has only in-frame clones and lacks some. The repertoire holds over 120,000 clones, with around a tenth as singletons. As concerns this clone: Its antigen remains unknown.

The germline gives CDR1 SGHAT, CDR2 FQNNGV. Losses at the gene ends were 6 bases for V and 3 bases for J; bases not matched to a gene: 4. CDR3 size: 13 residues. The sequenced sample consisted of central memory CD4+ T cells from blood. V gene TRBV11-2 combines with J gene TRBJ2-5, with 7 bases aligning to TRBD1. The sequence derives from a man aged 18 to 30 in good health. CDR3 region: CASRPQGEETQYF. The CDR3 DNA follows: TGTGCCAGCAGACCTCAGGGGGAAGAGACCCAGTACTTC.